The 32 T cell receptor beta chains reported below all come from one sample, sequenced in a study of identical twins. TCRdb redid the calling of the 5' RACE reads with MiXCR, one entry per CDR3 protein. This sample has about 530,000 distinct CDR3 sequences, with about 15% found just once. The data were also submitted as part of a second study, on yellow fever vaccine responses in identical twins.

Sequencing was performed on CD4+ T cells sorted from blood. These receptors were collected from a woman between 18 and 29 years old in good health.

In its sample, this clonotype was seen a few times. The rearrangement uses TRBV20-1 and TRBJ2-1; 10 nucleotides align to TRBD2. The CDR3 consists of 15 residues. The junction had 6 bases not matched to a gene; V was cut back by 1 base and J by 6 bases. Per germline, CDR1 DFQATT and CDR2 SNEGSKA (reference sequence). CDR3 nucleotide sequence: TGCAGTGCTAGAGTAGGGACTAGCGCGTCCAATGAGCAGTTCTTC. Protein sequence: CSARVGTSASNEQFF.

J is TRBJ2-3 and V is TRBV20-1; 13 bases are a match to TRBD2. The CDR3 has 17 amino acids. CDR1 is DFQATT and CDR2 is SNEGSKA in the germline V gene (reference sequence). The junction had 11 bases not matched to a gene; V was cut back by 3 bases and J by 5 bases. CDR3 protein: CSASPTGTSGVGDTQYF. The CDR3 DNA is TGCAGTGCTAGCCCTACCGGGACTAGCGGGGTGGGAGATACGCAGTATTTT.

This clonotype has a count of ten or more. The J gene is TRBJ1-1, the V gene TRBV12-3 or TRBV12-4; D is uncertain. This CDR3 is built from 13 residues. V was trimmed by 6 bases and J by 4 bases, leaving 12 bases between them. The CDR3: CASSQAAGTEAFF. The CDR3 nucleotides are TGTGCCAGCAGCCAAGCCGCTGGCACTGAAGCTTTCTTT.

This clonotype was detected only a few times. The chain is built from TRBV7-9 and TRBJ1-4; 10 bases are a match to TRBD1. This CDR3 has 14 amino acids. V shed 8 bases and J 6 bases; nucleotides not matched to a gene: 6. Per germline, CDR1 SEHNR and CDR2 FQNEAQ (reference sequence). The CDR3 bases are TGTGCCAGCCGGCGGGACAGGGGTCATGAAAAACTGTTTTTT. This encodes CASRRDRGHEKLFF.

V and J are TRBV5-1 and TRBJ2-1, with a possible D match to TRBD1 (6 bases). V was shortened by 3 bases and J by 0 bases, with 16 bases between the two germline ends. This CDR3 is 17 amino acids long. The V gene's germline CDR1 is SGHRS and CDR2 YFSETQ. The CDR3 spells CASSSKQGLSSYNEQFF. The DNA of the CDR3 is TGCGCCAGCAGCTCCAAACAGGGATTAAGCTCCTACAATGAGCAGTTCTTC.

In this sample, this clonotype turned up a few times. The V call is TRBV11-2, the J call TRBJ2-5; 13 bases align to TRBD2. CDR1 and CDR2 (germline): SGHAT, FQNNGV. This CDR3 has 18 residues. V lost 5 bases, J lost 5 bases, and 14 bases stayed unmatched. The CDR3 here is CASSTWTSGGPGMETQYF. CDR3 DNA sequence: TGTGCCAGCAGCACCTGGACTAGCGGGGGACCGGGGATGGAGACCCAGTACTTC.

This clonotype has more than one count but fewer than ten. The genes are TRBV7-8 and TRBJ1-5, with TRBD1 as a possible D gene (5 bases). The V end lost 1 base, the J end lost 5 bases, and 15 bases lay between the germline ends. Germline V gene lookup returns CDR1 SGHVS and CDR2 FQNEAQ. This CDR3 comprises 16 residues. In DNA form, the CDR3 reads TGTGCCAGCAGCTTAGGTTCAGGGCTACTGGATCAGCCCCAGCATTTT. It is translated as CASSLGSGLLDQPQHF.

V is TRBV12-3 or TRBV12-4 and J is TRBJ2-2, with D perhaps matching TRBD1 (5 bases). The length of the CDR3 is 15 residues. Deletions cut 5 bases from V and 5 bases from J, with 15 bases between. This CDR3 reads CASSSTLTATGELFF. CDR3 sequence (DNA): TGTGCCAGCAGTAGCACCTTGACAGCTACCGGGGAGCTGTTTTTT.

Only a few counts were recorded for this clonotype. The chain links TRBV24-1 to TRBJ1-6, with D tentatively TRBD1 (6 bases). The germline V gene has CDR1 KGHDR and CDR2 SFDVKD. The CDR3 length is 14 residues. V dropped 3 bases and J dropped 8 bases, with 10 bases sitting between them. CDR3 sequence reads: CATSDGPGDSPLHF. The DNA for the CDR3 is TGTGCCACCAGTGATGGTCCAGGGGATTCACCCCTCCACTTT.

The chain employs TRBV12-3 or TRBV12-4 and TRBJ2-1; 8 nucleotides match TRBD2. This CDR3 region has 16 residues. V was pared by 3 bases and J by 1 base, with 5 bases of the junction left unmatched. CDR3 sequence (DNA): TGTGCCAGCAGTTTCCAGCGGGGGCTTTCCTACAATGAGCAGTTCTTC. Its translation is CASSFQRGLSYNEQFF.

The chain is built from TRBV24-1 and TRBJ2-1; TRBD1 matches at 9 bases. Germline values: CDR1 KGHDR, CDR2 SFDVKD. The V gene end was trimmed by 4 bases and the J gene end by 3 bases; junction bases not matched to a gene: 6. The CDR3 runs to 16 residues. In nucleotides, the CDR3 is TGTGCCACCAGTGACCCGACAGGGGGGAGCTACAATGAGCAGTTCTTC. This encodes CATSDPTGGSYNEQFF.

The gene calls are TRBV21-1 and TRBJ2-7. TRBV21-1 is an annotated pseudogene. This CDR3 contains 10 residues. The CDR3 loop reads CASNHYEQYF. Written as DNA, the CDR3 is TGTGCCAGCAATCACTACGAGCAGTACTTC.

This clonotype was seen more than once but under ten times. The chain links TRBV9 to TRBJ2-1, with 9 bases aligning to TRBD1. In germline, CDR1 is SGDLS, CDR2 YYNGEE. V was pared by 0 bases and J by 6 bases, with 7 bases of the junction left unmatched. This CDR3 comprises 16 residues. CDR3 sequence reads: CASSVAGTGWINEQFF. The CDR3 nucleotides read TGTGCCAGCAGCGTAGCCGGGACAGGGTGGATCAATGAGCAGTTCTTC. The variable domain in full, with the rest retrieved from reference TRBV9 and TRBJ2-1, is DSGVTQTPKHLITATGQRVTLRCSPRSGDLSVYWYQQSLDQGLQFLIQYYNGEERAKGNILERFSAQQFPDLHSELNLSSLELGDSALYFCASSVAGTGWINEQFFGPGTRLTVL.

The rearrangement uses TRBV15 and TRBJ2-7; D is unresolved. The CDR3 covers 13 residues. Germline-derived CDR1 and CDR2 are LNHNV and YYDKDF (reference sequence). The germline V and J ends were trimmed by 0 bases and 4 bases, with 7 bases remaining between them. The CDR3 coding sequence is TGTGCCACCAGCAGAGATTTAGGGTACGAGCAGTACGTC. This translates into CATSRDLGYEQYV.

V gene TRBV6-5 combines with J gene TRBJ2-7; 9 bases agree with TRBD2. The CDR3 length is 17 residues. The V and J ends lost 0 bases and 4 bases, in that order; junction bases with no gene match: 10. The germline CDR1 and CDR2 sequences are MNHEY and SVGAGI. In nucleotides, the CDR3 is TGTGCCAGCAGTTACTCGGCTGCTTCGCGGGAGGGGTACGAGCAGTACTTC. Translated: CASSYSAASREGYEQYF.

The chain couples TRBV5-1 to TRBJ1-1, with 8 positions matching TRBD1. J gave up 1 base and V 0 bases, and 2 bases lay outside the gene matches. Looked up from germline, CDR1 is SGHRS and CDR2 is YFSETQ. The CDR3 is 15 residues long. CDR3 DNA sequence: TGCGCCAGCAGCTTGGAGGGGACAGGGAACACTGAAGCTTTCTTT. Its protein is CASSLEGTGNTEAFF.

This clonotype was found a few times. This chain uses TRBV12-3 or TRBV12-4 with TRBJ2-1; 14 nucleotides agree with TRBD2. The CDR3 is 16 residues long. Trimming took 6 bases from V and 10 from J; bases not matched to a gene: 11. CDR3 protein: CASSPHLTSGRVEQFF. The CDR3 bases are TGTGCCAGCAGCCCCCACTTGACTAGCGGGAGGGTGGAGCAGTTCTTC.

This clonotype was seen ten or more times. This chain links TRBV6-1 with TRBJ2-6, with D perhaps TRBD2 (6 bases). V was pared by 5 bases and J by 0 bases, with 8 bases between. This CDR3 is built from 15 residues. The V gene's germline CDR1 is MNHNS and CDR2 SASEGT. CDR3 in DNA: TGTGCCAGCAGTCAGACTAGCTCTGGGGCCAACGTCCTGACTTTC. It yields the protein CASSQTSSGANVLTF.

This clonotype was seen only a few times. This chain connects TRBV15 to TRBJ2-2; no clear D gene. The CDR3 sequence is 14 residues long. CDR1 is LNHNV, CDR2 YYDKDF, per germline (reference sequence). V was trimmed by 1 base and J by 0 bases, leaving 3 bases between them. CDR3: CATSRAANTGELFF. The CDR3 DNA sequence: TGTGCCACCAGCAGAGCGGCGAACACCGGGGAGCTGTTTTTT.

This clonotype was counted ten times or more. The rearrangement uses TRBV29-1 and TRBJ2-1; 9 bases agree with TRBD2. Germline trimming cut 7 bases from V and 7 bases from J; bases unmatched to any gene: 8. Germline V CDR1 and CDR2: SQVTM, ANQGSEA. This CDR3 is 13 amino acids long. The CDR3 sequence: CSALAGGPNEQFF. In DNA form, the CDR3 reads TGCAGCGCCCTGGCGGGAGGGCCTAATGAGCAGTTCTTC.

This clonotype showed up just a few times. An end of the junction differs from the germline gene, which may be a read error. CDR3 loop: CASSEDRINYGYTF. The CDR3 DNA sequence: TGTGCTAGCAGTGAAGACAGGATTAACTATGGCTACACCTTC. The chain employs TRBV2 and TRBJ1-2; weak D call: TRBD1 (6 bases). From germline, CDR1 is SNHLY and CDR2 FYNNEI. The CDR3 has 14 amino acids.

This clonotype came up a few times. The chain combines TRBV7-6 with TRBJ2-1; possible D gene TRBD2, 5 bases. Germline-derived CDR1 and CDR2 are SGHVS and FNYEAQ. The CDR3 is 14 amino acids. With 3 bases removed from V and 5 bases from J, the gap between germline ends came to 11 bases. CDR3 DNA: TGTGCCAGCAGCTTCGCTAGAGGGAACAATGAGCAGTTCTTC. It encodes CASSFARGNNEQFF.

This clonotype was recorded many times. V usage is TRBV4-1 and J usage is TRBJ2-7, with 8 bases identical to TRBD1. CDR3 length: 15 residues. V trimming: 4 bases; J trimming: 3 bases; junction bases outside the gene matches: 8. From germline, CDR1 is MGHRA and CDR2 YSYEKL. The CDR3 sequence: CASSLQDREGYEQYV. Written as DNA, the CDR3 is TGCGCCAGCAGCCTCCAGGACAGGGAAGGCTACGAGCAGTACGTC.

This clonotype was detected a few times. The chain uses TRBV20-1 and TRBJ2-7; TRBD2 agrees at 7 bases. This CDR3 has 12 amino acids. The germline gives CDR1 DFQATT, CDR2 SNEGSKA (reference sequence). With 7 bases clipped from V and 2 bases from J, the junction kept 5 bases outside the gene matches. In DNA form, the CDR3 reads TGCAGTGTTTGGACTAGTACCTACGAGCAGTACTTC. It encodes CSVWTSTYEQYF.

This clonotype was recorded a few times. This rearrangement joins TRBV5-1 to TRBJ1-1, with a weak D call TRBD1 (6 bases). CDR3 length equals 16 residues. V dropped 4 bases and J dropped 4 bases, with 20 bases sitting between them. Germline V gene data show CDR1 as SGHRS and CDR2 as YFSETQ. CDR3 sequence reads: CASSLNRDIEGTEAFF. In nucleotides, the CDR3 is TGCGCCAGCAGCCTAAACCGGGACATCGAAGGCACTGAAGCTTTCTTT.

This clonotype has just a few counts. The chain has TRBV7-9 and TRBJ2-1; D not resolved. The V gene's germline CDR1 is SEHNR and CDR2 FQNEAQ (reference sequence). Trimming took off 1 base at V and 8 bases at J, with 0 bases between the two ends. The CDR3 contains 10 residues. The CDR3 region has the DNA TGTGCCAGCAGCTTAGATGAGCAGTTCTTC. Protein sequence: CASSLDEQFF.

Written as DNA, the CDR3 is TGTGCCAGCAGCCTCGGACCGGTCGAGCAGTACTTC. Translated: CASSLGPVEQYF. This rearrangement joins TRBV3-1 to TRBJ2-7; no reliable D call. CDR3 length: 12 residues. Per germline, CDR1 LGHDT and CDR2 YNNKEL (reference sequence). With 4 bases removed from V and 6 bases from J, the gap between germline ends came to 10 bases.

This sequence joins TRBV20-1 and TRBJ2-5, with TRBD2 as a possible D gene (6 bases). With 6 bases removed from V and 7 bases from J, the gap between germline ends came to 18 bases. Germline lookup yields CDR1 DFQATT and CDR2 SNEGSKA (reference sequence). The CDR3 extends over 13 amino acids. DNA for the CDR3: TGCAGTGCCGGAGGGCGACCGAGGGGGACCCAGTACTTC. Translating it yields CSAGGRPRGTQYF.

In its sample, this clonotype was seen a few times. The chain combines TRBV6-1 with TRBJ2-2; D possibly corresponds to TRBD2 (6 bases). Trimming cost V 8 bases and J 0 bases, with 13 bases left between them. Germline CDR1 reads MNHNS; CDR2 reads SASEGT. The CDR3 is 15 amino acids. CDR3 region: CASRGGASNTGELFF. The CDR3 bases are TGTGCCAGCCGGGGAGGAGCCTCGAACACCGGGGAGCTGTTTTTT.

The chain recombines TRBV11-3 with TRBJ1-1; D is undetermined. V was shortened by 4 bases and J by 2 bases, with 8 bases between the two germline ends. The CDR3 is made up of 13 amino acids. Germline V gene sequence: CDR1 SGHNT, CDR2 YENEEA. The CDR3 region has the DNA TGTGCCAGCAGCTCAGATCAAAACACTGAAGCTTTCTTT. It encodes CASSSDQNTEAFF.

The gene calls are TRBV20-1 and TRBJ2-5; 12 bases match TRBD2. Germline trimming cut 5 bases from V and 10 bases from J; bases unmatched to any gene: 8. CDR1 DFQATT and CDR2 SNEGSKA come from the germline V gene (reference sequence). The CDR3 runs to 13 residues. CDR3 sequence: CSAPLAGGWGQYF. The CDR3 nucleotides are TGCAGTGCTCCCCTAGCGGGAGGGTGGGGCCAGTACTTC.

The chain combines TRBV5-1 with TRBJ2-7; the match to TRBD1 covers 10 bases. The CDR3 is made up of 17 amino acids. In germline, CDR1 is SGHRS, CDR2 YFSETQ. J lost 5 bases, V lost 5 bases, and 16 bases had no gene match. The CDR3 nucleotides read TGCGCCAGCAGTCCAGATCCAGGGACAGGGGTTTTGAACGAGCAGTACTTC. Its translation is CASSPDPGTGVLNEQYF.